The sample holds a few counts of the clone carrying this TCR beta chain. These data come from a study of early T cells in non-severe SARS-CoV-2 infection. V lost 5 bases to trimming and J lost 3 bases, with 5 bases between them. The CDR3 contains 11 residues. Germline CDR1 reads SEHNR; CDR2 reads FQNEAQ (reference sequence). Tagging with unique molecular identifiers was applied to individual cDNA molecules. MiXCR, applied by TCRdb to the 5' RACE reads, yields one record per CDR3 protein. The table lists approximately 52,000 distinct CDR3 sequences, 15% of them singletons. The chain recombines TRBV7-9 with TRBJ2-7; D not resolved. This TCR derives from an adult who was a healthcare worker with PCR-confirmed SARS-CoV-2 infection or an uninfected control (not recorded which). Material: whole blood, obtained at baseline. This chain's CDR3 is CASSADYEQYF. CDR3 DNA sequence: TGTGCCAGCAGCGCCGACTACGAGCAGTACTTC.